Listed here are 8 T cell receptor beta chains from one sample, sequenced in a study of blood T cell repertoires in COVID-19. Only in-frame clones appear in the TCRdb table, and some are missing; sequencing was by immunoSEQ multiplex PCR. The sample holds roughly 110,000 clones, 89% seen once. Sequenced input: peripheral blood. The receptors derive from a man aged 35-49 years with active or convalescent COVID-19.

The chain recombines TRBV6-4 with TRBJ1-5, with D unresolved. Deletions cut 5 bases from V and 0 bases from J, with 5 bases between. The CDR3 runs to 13 residues. The germline V gene encodes CDR1 MRHNA and CDR2 SNTAGT. In DNA, the CDR3 is TGTGCCAGCAGTCGGGATAGCAATCAGCCCCAGCATTTT. Translating gives CASSRDSNQPQHF.

In this sample, this clone turned up once. This chain links TRBV5-6 with TRBJ2-5; the D gene is possibly TRBD2 (6 bases). Germline assignment: CDR1 SGHDT and CDR2 YYEEEE. CDR3 length equals 14 residues. Trimming took 1 base from V and 5 from J, leaving 12 bases between them. CDR3 region: CASSLTGAYETQYF. The CDR3 region has the DNA TGTGCCAGCAGCTTGACGGGAGCGTATGAGACCCAGTACTTC.

This rearrangement joins TRBV7-2 to TRBJ2-7; D perhaps matches TRBD1 (5 bases). Germline values: CDR1 SGHTA, CDR2 FQGNSA. The V and J ends lost 2 bases and 3 bases respectively, with 8 bases between them. The CDR3 is 13 amino acids. CDR3 amino acids: CASSLTGFYEQYF. The CDR3 DNA sequence: TGTGCCAGCAGCTTAACAGGTTTCTACGAGCAGTACTTC.

The rearrangement links TRBV6-2 or TRBV6-3 to TRBJ2-2, with D possibly TRBD2 on 5 matching bases. CDR1 and CDR2 from the germline V gene are MNHEY and SVGEGT. Trimming shortened V by 6 bases and J by 7 bases, and 18 bases separated the two germline ends. The CDR3 is 15 residues long. The CDR3 DNA reads TGTGCCAGCAGCCCCGCAGACGTACTAGGCGGGGAGCTGTTTTTT. It codes for CASSPADVLGGELFF.

This chain connects TRBV11-1 to TRBJ2-7; D unresolved. The CDR3 is made up of 14 amino acids. CDR1 and CDR2 (germline): SGHAT, FQDESV (reference sequence). V lost 1 base to trimming and J lost 2 bases, with 9 bases between them. CDR3 DNA sequence: TGTGCCAGCAGCTTAGTAAGCCTAACCTACGAGCAGTACTTC. Its translation: CASSLVSLTYEQYF.

This chain joins TRBV4-1 and TRBJ1-2; possible D gene TRBD1, 5 bases. Trimming cost V 0 bases and J 3 bases, with 11 bases left between them. Germline assignment: CDR1 MGHRA and CDR2 YSYEKL. The CDR3 spans 15 residues. CDR3 nucleotides: TGCGCCAGCAGCCAAGAAGTAGGGGAATACTATGGCTACACCTTC. Residues: CASSQEVGEYYGYTF.

This rearrangement joins TRBV28 to TRBJ1-5; 8 nucleotides align to TRBD1. CDR1 is MDHEN, CDR2 SYDVKM, per germline. The CDR3 has 14 residues. The V segment lost 6 bases and the J segment 2 bases; nucleotides outside the gene matches: 3. CDR3 bases: TGTGCCAGCAGGTTGACAGGGGGCAATCAGCCCCAGCATTTT. It yields the protein CASRLTGGNQPQHF. Using reference TRBV28 and TRBJ1-5 for the parts outside the CDR3, the full variable domain is DVKVTQSSRYLVKRTGEKVFLECVQDMDHENMFWYRQDPGLGLRLIYFSYDVKMKEKGDIPEGYSVSREKKERFSLILESASTNQTSMYLCASRLTGGNQPQHFGDGTRLSIL.

This sequence joins TRBV18 and TRBJ2-7; unclear D gene. The CDR3 spans 13 residues. V was cut by 3 bases and J by 0 bases, with 6 bases left in between. In germline, CDR1 is KGHSH, CDR2 LQKENI. The CDR3 DNA reads TGTGCCAGCTCACCGCTGAGCTCCTACGAGCAGTACTTC. It specifies CASSPLSSYEQYF.